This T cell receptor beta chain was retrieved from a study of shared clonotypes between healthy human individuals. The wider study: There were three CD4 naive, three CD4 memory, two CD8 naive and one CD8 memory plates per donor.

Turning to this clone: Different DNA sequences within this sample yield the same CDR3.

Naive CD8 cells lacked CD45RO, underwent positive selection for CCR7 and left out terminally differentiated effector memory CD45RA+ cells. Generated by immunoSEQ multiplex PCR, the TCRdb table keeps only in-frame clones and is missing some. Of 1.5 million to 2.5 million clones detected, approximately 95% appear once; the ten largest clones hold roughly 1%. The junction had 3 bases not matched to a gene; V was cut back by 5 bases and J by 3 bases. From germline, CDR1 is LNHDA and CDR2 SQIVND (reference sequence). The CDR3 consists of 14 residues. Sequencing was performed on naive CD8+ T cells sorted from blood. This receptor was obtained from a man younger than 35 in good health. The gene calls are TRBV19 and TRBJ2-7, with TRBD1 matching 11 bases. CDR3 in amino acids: CASSSGTGGYEQYF. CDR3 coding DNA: TGTGCCAGTAGTTCGGGGACAGGGGGCTACGAGCAGTACTTC.